This TCR beta chain was found in a study of post-analysis software for immune sequencing data. General study points: The authors found that F measure strongly co-clustered same-batch samples. Five or six TRBV segments, TRBV5-6, TRBV5-1 and TRBV20-1 among them, were found more frequent in patients than controls. Among multiple sclerosis patients, normalized Chao1 diversity was significantly below that of controls.

For this clonotype: The antigen is undetermined.

The CDR3 sequence is 12 residues long. V was pared by 5 bases and J by 3 bases, with 7 bases between. The V gene's germline CDR1 is LNHNV and CDR2 YYDKDF (reference sequence). Prepared libraries of TCR beta cDNA carried unique molecular identifiers. One entry per CDR3 protein, called by TCRdb with MiXCR from the PCR reads. The sample holds about 190,000 distinct CDR3 sequences; approximately 29% are singletons and the top ten take roughly 3.5%. The chain is built from TRBV15 and TRBJ1-1, with no clear D. This clonotype was sampled from a girl under 18 with multiple sclerosis. Sequencing was performed on blood. Here the CDR3 reads CATSLEDTEAFF. The CDR3 DNA reads TGTGCCACCAGCCTGGAGGACACTGAAGCTTTCTTT.